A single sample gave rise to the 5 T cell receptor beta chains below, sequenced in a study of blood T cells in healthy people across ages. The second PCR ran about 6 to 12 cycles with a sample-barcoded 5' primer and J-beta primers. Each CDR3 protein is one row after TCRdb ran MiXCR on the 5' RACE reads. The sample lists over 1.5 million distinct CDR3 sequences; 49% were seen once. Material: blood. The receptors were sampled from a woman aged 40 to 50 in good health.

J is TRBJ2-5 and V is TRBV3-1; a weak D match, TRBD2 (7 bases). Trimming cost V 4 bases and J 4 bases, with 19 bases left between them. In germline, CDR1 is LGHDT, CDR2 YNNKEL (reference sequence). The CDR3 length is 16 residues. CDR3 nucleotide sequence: TGTGCCAGCAGCCTACGGGGGGCAGGGAGACGAGAGACCCAGTACTTC. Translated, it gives CASSLRGAGRRETQYF.

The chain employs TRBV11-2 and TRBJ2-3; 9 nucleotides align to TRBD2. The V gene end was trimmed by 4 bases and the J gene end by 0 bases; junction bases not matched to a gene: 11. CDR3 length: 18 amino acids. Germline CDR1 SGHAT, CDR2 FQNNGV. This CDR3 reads CASSWLAGADPSTDTQYF. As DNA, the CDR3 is TGTGCCAGCAGCTGGTTAGCGGGGGCCGACCCTAGCACAGATACGCAGTATTTT. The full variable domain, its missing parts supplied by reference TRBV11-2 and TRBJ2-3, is EAGVAQSPRYKIIEKRQSVAFWCNPISGHATLYWYQQILGQGPKLLIQFQNNGVVDDSQLPKDRFSAERLKGVDSTLKIQPAKLEDSAVYLCASSWLAGADPSTDTQYFGPGTRLTVL.

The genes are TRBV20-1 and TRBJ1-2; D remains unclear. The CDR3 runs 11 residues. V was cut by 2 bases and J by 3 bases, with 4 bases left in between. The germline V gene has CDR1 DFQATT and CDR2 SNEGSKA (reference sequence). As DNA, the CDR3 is TGCAGTGCTAGATGGGACTATGGCTACACCTTC. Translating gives CSARWDYGYTF.

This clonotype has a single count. CDR3: CASSQNRLNYGYTF. CDR3 bases: TGTGCCAGCAGCCAAAACAGGCTTAACTATGGCTACACCTTC. The chain couples TRBV6-2 or TRBV6-3 to TRBJ1-2; D possibly corresponds to TRBD1 (5 bases). Germline CDR1 and CDR2: MNHEY and SVGEGT. The CDR3 length is 14 residues. The germline V and J ends were trimmed by 6 bases and 1 base, with 12 bases remaining between them.

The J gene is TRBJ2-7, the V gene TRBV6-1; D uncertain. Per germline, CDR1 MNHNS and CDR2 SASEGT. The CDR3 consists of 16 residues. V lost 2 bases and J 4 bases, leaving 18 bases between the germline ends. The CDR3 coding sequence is TGTGCCAGCAGTGAATTTAGGAGTAGTCGGTCTTACGAGCAGTACTTC. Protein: CASSEFRSSRSYEQYF.